Listed here is a single T cell receptor beta chain. The source of the sample is a study of OX40 agonist ivuxolimab in advanced cancers. Produced via immunoSEQ multiplex PCR; TCRdb's table is partial and in-frame only. The table includes about 66,000 clones, 88% detected once. J was trimmed by 2 bases and V by 5 bases; bases with no gene match: 7. Germline assignment: CDR1 LNHDA and CDR2 SQIVND (reference sequence). The CDR3 consists of 15 residues. Sequencing used CD4+ or CD8+ T cells sorted from blood, obtained in a trial of the OX40 agonist ivuxolimab. The chain employs TRBV19 and TRBJ2-7; the match to TRBD2 covers 9 bases. The clonotype originates from an adult with an advanced solid tumor such as melanoma, head and neck, liver or kidney cancer. The CDR3 reads CASSGGTSFPYEQYF. In DNA, the CDR3 is TGTGCCAGTAGTGGGGGGACTAGCTTCCCCTACGAGCAGTACTTC.